These 30 T cell receptor beta chains came from one sample sequenced in a study of OX40 agonist ivuxolimab in advanced cancers. Clones were sequenced by immunoSEQ multiplex PCR, and TCRdb holds only the in-frame ones, with some missing. Of 60,000 to 80,000 clones in the sample, roughly 88% are singletons; the top ten hold 1.5% to 2%. This sample comprised CD4+ or CD8+ T cells sorted from blood, obtained in a trial of the OX40 agonist ivuxolimab. The receptor set was obtained from an adult with an advanced solid tumor such as melanoma, head and neck, liver or kidney cancer.

This clone is termed medium-sized. The chain carries TRBV10-1 and TRBJ2-1; D is uncertain. The germline CDR1 and CDR2 sequences are WNHNN and SYGVQD (reference sequence). The CDR3 spans 17 residues. The germline V and J ends were trimmed by 6 bases and 4 bases, with 22 bases remaining between them. The CDR3 region is CASSPFFGWNTYNEQFF. DNA of the CDR3: TGCGCCAGCAGCCCCTTTTTCGGCTGGAACACTTACAATGAGCAGTTCTTC.

The V call is TRBV2, the J call TRBJ2-5, with D perhaps TRBD1 or TRBD2 (5 bases each). The CDR3 is made up of 14 amino acids. Per the germline V gene, CDR1 is SNHLY and CDR2 is FYNNEI. Trimming left V 6 bases short and J 2 bases short, with 13 bases between. The CDR3 region is CASRRGAPQETQYF. The CDR3 nucleotides read TGTGCCAGCAGACGAGGGGCCCCTCAAGAGACCCAGTACTTC.

The V gene is TRBV4-2, the J gene TRBJ2-2, with TRBD1 as a possible D gene (5 bases). Trimming cost V 1 base and J 1 base, with 13 bases left between them. This CDR3 is built from 17 residues. Per the germline V gene, CDR1 is LGHNA and CDR2 is YNFKEQ. DNA for the CDR3: TGTGCCAGCAGCCAAGGTGGGGCACAGAAGAACACCGGGGAGCTGTTTTTT. This encodes CASSQGGAQKNTGELFF.

The chain joins TRBV6-1 to TRBJ2-2; no definite D call. The germline gives CDR1 MNHNS, CDR2 SASEGT. Trimming took 10 bases from V and 1 from J, leaving 10 bases between them. This CDR3 spans 13 amino acids. CDR3: CAIFTGNTGELFF. The CDR3 DNA sequence: TGTGCCATCTTCACCGGGAACACCGGGGAGCTGTTTTTT.

This rearrangement joins TRBV2 to TRBJ1-2; the D is unclear. V was trimmed by 6 bases and J by 3 bases, leaving 8 bases between them. CDR1 is SNHLY and CDR2 is FYNNEI in the germline V gene. CDR3 length equals 12 residues. The CDR3 bases are TGTGCCAGCAGCGGACCGGACTATGGCTACACCTTC. Protein product: CASSGPDYGYTF.

The chain employs TRBV19 and TRBJ2-2, with D hard to call. The CDR3 sequence is 15 residues long. Germline loops: CDR1 LNHDA, CDR2 SQIVND (reference sequence). Trimming cost V 4 bases and J 0 bases, with 9 bases left between them. DNA for the CDR3: TGTGCCAGTAGTAAAATGGGCTCGAACACCGGGGAGCTGTTTTTT. This translates into CASSKMGSNTGELFF.

The V gene is TRBV11-2, the J gene TRBJ1-4, with D unresolved. The CDR3 length is 15 residues. The germline gives CDR1 SGHAT, CDR2 FQNNGV. V was cut by 2 bases and J by 1 base, with 8 bases left in between. CDR3 sequence reads: CASSLSGVTNEKLFF. The CDR3 DNA reads as TGTGCCAGCAGCTTATCGGGAGTAACTAATGAAAAACTGTTTTTT.

V is TRBV4-2 and J is TRBJ2-7; maybe TRBD2 (6 bases). The CDR3 sequence is 15 residues long. CDR1 LGHNA and CDR2 YNFKEQ come from the germline V gene. V shed 0 bases and J shed 2 bases, with 11 bases lying between them. CDR3 in amino acids: CASSQDSSVAYEQYF. For the CDR3, the DNA is TGTGCCAGCAGCCAAGATTCTAGCGTTGCCTACGAGCAGTACTTC.

This clone appeared a single time. The V gene is TRBV7-2, the J gene TRBJ2-1, with unresolved D. CDR3 size: 14 residues. The V gene lost 4 bases and the J gene lost 6 bases, with 13 bases spanning the gap. The V gene's germline CDR1 is SGHTA and CDR2 FQGNSA. CDR3 in amino acids: CASSSTLETNEQFF. CDR3 nucleotides: TGTGCCAGCAGCTCTACCCTAGAAACCAATGAGCAGTTCTTC.

The gene calls are TRBV29-1 and TRBJ2-7; D perhaps matches TRBD2 (6 bases). The V gene's germline CDR1 is SQVTM and CDR2 ANQGSEA. The CDR3 consists of 17 residues. V was clipped by 4 bases and J by 6 bases, with 28 bases between them. This CDR3 reads CSVVLYLVRDSVGEQYF. The CDR3 DNA is TGCAGCGTTGTGTTATATTTGGTTAGGGACTCGGTGGGCGAGCAGTACTTC.

In its sample, this clone ranks as large (0.1 to 1%). This chain connects TRBV29-1 to TRBJ2-5; maybe TRBD1 (5 bases). The CDR3 is made up of 12 amino acids. Trimming shortened V by 5 bases and J by 2 bases, and 9 bases separated the two germline ends. Germline-derived CDR1 and CDR2 are SQVTM and ANQGSEA. CDR3 protein: CSVRGSQETQYF. The CDR3 coding sequence is TGCAGCGTTAGGGGTTCACAAGAGACCCAGTACTTC.

The chain combines TRBV7-2 with TRBJ1-1; TRBD1 agrees at 10 bases. CDR1 and CDR2 (germline): SGHTA, FQGNSA. The CDR3 loop spans 15 amino acids. The J segment lost 4 bases and the V segment lost 4 bases, leaving 6 bases of the junction unmatched. CDR3 sequence (DNA): TGTGCCAGCAGCTCTGACAGGGGGCGCGGCACTGAAGCTTTCTTT. Protein: CASSSDRGRGTEAFF.

This clone was recorded once. In nucleotides, the CDR3 is TGTGCCAGCAGCCGTGATTATAGCAATCAGCCCCAGCATTTT. Translated, it gives CASSRDYSNQPQHF. J is TRBJ1-5 and V is TRBV4-2; no clear D gene. Germline CDR1 reads LGHNA; CDR2 reads YNFKEQ. The CDR3 is 14 amino acids. V lost 4 bases to trimming and J lost 0 bases, with 7 bases between them.

V is TRBV6-6 and J is TRBJ1-4; D not resolved. CDR3 length: 15 residues. V was clipped by 1 base and J by 0 bases, with 6 bases between them. CDR1 and CDR2 from the germline V gene are MNHNY and SVGAGI (reference sequence). The CDR3 coding sequence is TGTGCCAGCAGTTACTTCGATACAACTAATGAAAAACTGTTTTTT. As protein: CASSYFDTTNEKLFF.

V and J are TRBV6-1 and TRBJ2-1; D perhaps matches TRBD1 (6 bases). Germline V gene lookup returns CDR1 MNHNS and CDR2 SASEGT. Trimming shortened V by 1 base and J by 10 bases, and 11 bases separated the two germline ends. The CDR3 runs 13 residues. The CDR3 reads CASSEGGQGEQFF. In DNA, the CDR3 is TGTGCCAGCAGTGAAGGTGGTCAGGGGGAGCAGTTCTTC.

The chain links TRBV19 to TRBJ2-2; 7 bases agree with TRBD1. Trimming took 5 bases from V and 7 from J; bases not matched to a gene: 7. Germline V gives CDR1 LNHDA, CDR2 SQIVND (reference sequence). The CDR3 consists of 14 residues. The CDR3 here is CASSPTGVGGELFF. CDR3 sequence (DNA): TGTGCCAGTAGTCCTACAGGGGTTGGCGGGGAGCTGTTTTTT. Together with reference TRBV19 and TRBJ2-2, the CDR3 gives the full variable domain: DGGITQSPKYLFRKEGQNVTLSCEQNLNHDAMYWYRQDPGQGLRLIYYSQIVNDFQKGDIAEGYSVSREKKESFPLTVTSAQKNPTAFYLCASSPTGVGGELFFGEGSRLTVL.

This rearrangement joins TRBV5-1 to TRBJ2-1; TRBD2 aligns across 11 bases. The CDR3 sequence is 16 residues long. V trimming: 7 bases; J trimming: 4 bases; junction bases outside the gene matches: 10. Germline V lookup: CDR1 SGHRS, CDR2 YFSETQ. The CDR3 nucleotides read TGCGCCAGCGCCTCGACCGGGACTAGCGGTTACAATGAGCAGTTCTTC. Protein product: CASASTGTSGYNEQFF.

In its sample, this clone was seen a few times. V is TRBV10-3 and J is TRBJ2-7; TRBD1 is a possible D gene (5 bases). Trimming shortened V by 7 bases and J by 2 bases, and 12 bases separated the two germline ends. The CDR3 sequence is 13 residues long. Germline-derived CDR1 and CDR2 are ENHRY and SYGVKD. The CDR3 nucleotides read TGTGCCATCACTCAGGGTGAACCCTACGAGCAGTACTTC. Its translation is CAITQGEPYEQYF.

The V and J genes are TRBV9 and TRBJ2-3; 8 bases are a match to TRBD1. CDR3 length: 14 amino acids. The V gene's germline CDR1 is SGDLS and CDR2 YYNGEE. J gave up 3 bases and V 4 bases, and 4 bases lay outside the gene matches. The CDR3 DNA sequence: TGTGCCAGCAGCAGCACAGGGGGAACAGATACGCAGTATTTT. Its translation is CASSSTGGTDTQYF.

The rearrangement links TRBV28 to TRBJ1-5; 11 positions match TRBD1. The CDR3 has 17 residues. The V segment lost 8 bases and the J segment 0 bases; nucleotides outside the gene matches: 9. Per germline, CDR1 MDHEN and CDR2 SYDVKM. CDR3 sequence: CASRTGGRRNSNQPQHF. In nucleotides, the CDR3 is TGTGCCAGCCGGACAGGGGGCCGCCGGAATAGCAATCAGCCCCAGCATTTT.

DNA of the CDR3: TGTGCCAGCAGAAAGGGGGGTGGCGGGACCGGTGAGCAGTTCTTC. Amino acids: CASRKGGGGTGEQFF. The chain is built from TRBV6-1 and TRBJ2-1; D tentatively reads TRBD1 or TRBD2 (6 bases each). Germline V gene data show CDR1 as MNHNS and CDR2 as SASEGT. Trimming took off 6 bases at V and 9 bases at J, with 21 bases between the two ends. This CDR3 has 15 residues.

The V call is TRBV6-5, the J call TRBJ1-1; D is uncertain. Trimming cost V 6 bases and J 5 bases, with 13 bases left between them. CDR3 length: 13 residues. CDR1 and CDR2 from the germline V gene are MNHEY and SVGAGI. CDR3 protein: CASSQWRNTEAFF. The CDR3 nucleotides read TGTGCCAGCAGCCAGTGGAGGAATACTGAAGCTTTCTTT.

This clone was observed a few times. V gene TRBV2 combines with J gene TRBJ2-7; TRBD2 matches 7 bases. Trimming at V came to 5 bases and at J to 4 bases, leaving 11 bases not matched to a gene. The CDR3 extends over 15 amino acids. Germline-derived CDR1 and CDR2 are SNHLY and FYNNEI. CDR3 nucleotide sequence: TGTGCCAGCAGTCCTGTGGGCGGGGGAAATTACGAGCAGTACTTC. It yields the protein CASSPVGGGNYEQYF.

This clone is a singleton in its sample. The chain combines TRBV6-5 with TRBJ2-3; D is perhaps TRBD2 (5 bases). CDR3 length equals 13 residues. CDR1 is MNHEY and CDR2 is SVGAGI in the germline V gene. V was cut by 0 bases and J by 6 bases, with 7 bases left in between. The CDR3 sequence is CASSYSRGDTQYF. CDR3 sequence (DNA): TGTGCCAGCAGTTACTCTCGAGGGGATACGCAGTATTTT.

This chain joins TRBV5-4 and TRBJ1-1; D is possibly TRBD1 (5 bases). The CDR3 consists of 16 residues. V lost 4 bases and J lost 4, with 20 bases in between. The germline V gene encodes CDR1 SGHNT and CDR2 YYREEE (reference sequence). The CDR3 nucleotides are TGTGCCAGCAGCCCTGGGGTAGGGGCGGGGGGCACTGAAGCTTTCTTT. Residues: CASSPGVGAGGTEAFF.

This chain joins TRBV4-1 and TRBJ2-5; the match to TRBD2 covers 8 bases. The CDR3 has 14 amino acids. Germline values: CDR1 MGHRA, CDR2 YSYEKL. V was pared by 2 bases and J by 4 bases, with 3 bases of the junction left unmatched. The CDR3 region is CASSQISGGETQYF. CDR3 bases: TGCGCCAGCAGCCAAATCAGCGGGGGAGAGACCCAGTACTTC.

The rearrangement uses TRBV11-2 and TRBJ2-7, with a weak D call TRBD2 (6 bases). The CDR3 consists of 14 residues. CDR1 is SGHAT and CDR2 is FQNNGV in the germline V gene. Trimming cost V 4 bases and J 2 bases, with 12 bases left between them. The CDR3 bases are TGTGCCAGCAGCTCCCAGGAGGGGACCTACGAGCAGTACTTC. It specifies CASSSQEGTYEQYF. The full variable domain, in which reference TRBV11-2 and TRBJ2-7 provide the parts outside the CDR3, is EAGVAQSPRYKIIEKRQSVAFWCNPISGHATLYWYQQILGQGPKLLIQFQNNGVVDDSQLPKDRFSAERLKGVDSTLKIQPAKLEDSAVYLCASSSQEGTYEQYFGPGTRLTVT.

CDR3 DNA: TGCGCCAGCAGCCAACGTGGCCAGGGTGGGTCACCCCTCCACTTT. Amino acids: CASSQRGQGGSPLHF. This chain uses TRBV5-1 with TRBJ1-6, with a possible D match to TRBD1 (5 bases). V shed 4 bases and J shed 10 bases, with 18 bases lying between them. Germline V gives CDR1 SGHRS, CDR2 YFSETQ. The CDR3 sequence is 15 residues long.

CDR3 DNA: TGTGCCAGCAGCGACTCCCAATATCAGCCCCAGCATTTT. Translation: CASSDSQYQPQHF. This chain joins TRBV6-1 and TRBJ1-5; no clear D gene. Germline CDR1 is MNHNS and CDR2 is SASEGT. The CDR3 has 13 residues. Trimming took 6 bases from V and 5 from J, leaving 11 bases between them.

The chain is built from TRBV7-9 and TRBJ1-5, with D unresolved. V was pared by 5 bases and J by 9 bases, with 17 bases between. The CDR3 is 14 amino acids. Germline V gives CDR1 SEHNR, CDR2 FQNEAQ (reference sequence). In DNA form, the CDR3 reads TGTGCCAGCAGCCCCCGGGCAGATACTGGGCCCCAGCATTTT. Amino acids: CASSPRADTGPQHF.